This T cell receptor beta chain came from a study of shared clonotypes between healthy human individuals. General observations from the study: Blood was the sole source, and tissue repertoires probably differ. Clonotypes not shared had lower generation probabilities than those common to all four donors.

As for this clone: The antigen remains unidentified. Germline is not matched at one junction end, which may reflect a read error.

Per germline, CDR1 LNHDA and CDR2 SQIVND (reference sequence). The CDR3 totals 16 residues. TCRdb's table, derived via immunoSEQ multiplex PCR, lists solely in-frame clones and lacks some. The repertoire has roughly 1 million clones, roughly 70% of them found once; the top ten carry about 1.5%. The chain joins TRBV19 to TRBJ2-7; TRBD1 matches at 9 bases. The sequenced sample was memory CD4+ T cells sorted from blood. Regarding subset: CD45RA-negative fraction. This clonotype was obtained from a man aged 18 to 35 in good health. CDR3 nucleotide sequence: TGTGCCAGTAGTTCGAGCGGGACAGGGTTCTCCCACGAGCAGTACTTC. Translating gives CASSSSGTGFSHEQYF.